Shown below are 22 T cell receptor beta chains from a single sample sequenced in a study of blood T cell repertoires in COVID-19. The data were produced by immunoSEQ multiplex PCR, yet TCRdb's version contains in-frame clones alone and is incomplete. This repertoire shows 200,000 to 250,000 clones, approximately 82% found once; its top ten account for about 9%. Sequencing used peripheral blood. The receptors come from a man in his fifties with active or convalescent COVID-19.

The rearrangement uses TRBV24-1 and TRBJ1-2, with TRBD1 matching 7 bases. The CDR3 length is 14 residues. The V gene's germline CDR1 is KGHDR and CDR2 SFDVKD. Trimming at V came to 2 bases and at J to 6 bases, leaving 5 bases not matched to a gene. The CDR3: CATSDSDRANGYTF. The CDR3 DNA reads TGTGCCACCAGTGATTCAGACAGGGCAAATGGCTACACCTTC.

This chain connects TRBV3-1 (or the pseudogene TRBV3-2) to TRBJ2-1; weak D call: TRBD2 (6 bases). The CDR3 consists of 15 residues. The germline CDR1 and CDR2 sequences are LGHDT and YNNKEL (reference sequence). V lost 5 bases to trimming and J lost 1 base, with 12 bases between them. CDR3 region: CASSTLASSYNEQFF. CDR3 DNA: TGTGCCAGCAGCACCCTAGCGTCGTCCTACAATGAGCAGTTCTTC.

The rearrangement uses TRBV2 and TRBJ1-5; weak D call: TRBD1 (5 bases). The germline V gene encodes CDR1 SNHLY and CDR2 FYNNEI. Trimming removed 6 bases from V and 8 bases from J, with 17 bases in between. The CDR3 totals 14 residues. The CDR3 region is CASRPTDGEKPQHF. The CDR3 DNA reads as TGTGCCAGCAGGCCGACAGATGGAGAGAAGCCCCAGCATTTT.

This chain links TRBV4-1 with TRBJ2-3; D perhaps matches TRBD1 (5 bases). The length of the CDR3 is 14 residues. With 7 bases removed from V and 0 bases from J, the gap between germline ends came to 11 bases. Per germline, CDR1 MGHRA and CDR2 YSYEKL. CDR3 nucleotide sequence: TGCGCCAGCACGCAGGGCCCTAGCACAGATACGCAGTATTTT. Residues: CASTQGPSTDTQYF.

This clone was found once. The chain recombines TRBV21-1 with TRBJ2-3; TRBD2 is the table's D call, not checked against the DNA. TRBV21-1 is noted as a pseudogene. CDR3 length equals 18 residues. CDR3 in amino acids: CASSKGQAGGPLADTQYF. CDR3 nucleotide sequence: TGTGCCAGCAGCAAAGGGCAGGCGGGAGGGCCGTTGGCAGATACGCAGTATTTT.

The chain is built from TRBV4-3 and TRBJ2-6, with D perhaps TRBD2 (7 bases). Trimming took 3 bases from V and 1 from J, leaving 13 bases between them. Germline values: CDR1 LGHNA, CDR2 YSLEER. The length of the CDR3 is 17 residues. The CDR3 DNA follows: TGCGCCAGCAGCCAGGACGCGGGGGCGTCTGGGGCCAACGTCCTGACTTTC. This codes for CASSQDAGASGANVLTF.

The gene calls are TRBV7-2 and TRBJ2-7; possibly TRBD2 for D (6 bases). Germline V gives CDR1 SGHTA, CDR2 FQGNSA. This CDR3 region has 12 residues. Deletions cut 3 bases from V and 6 bases from J, with 9 bases between. This CDR3 reads CASSLQGGEQYV. In DNA, the CDR3 is TGTGCCAGCAGCTTGCAGGGAGGCGAGCAGTACGTC.

The V and J genes are TRBV28 and TRBJ1-2; 8 bases are a match to TRBD1. Germline CDR1 MDHEN, CDR2 SYDVKM. The ends lost 5 bases at V and 4 bases at J; junction bases unmatched: 6. There are 14 residues in the CDR3. The CDR3 DNA follows: TGTGCCAGCAGTCTCCCGGACAGGGTCTATGGCTACACCTTC. Translating it yields CASSLPDRVYGYTF.

The genes are TRBV7-6 and TRBJ1-5; D unresolved. The CDR3 covers 16 residues. Germline V gene sequence: CDR1 SGHVS, CDR2 FNYEAQ. V shed 2 bases and J shed 2 bases, with 13 bases lying between them. The CDR3 here is CASSLTGATGNQPQHF. The CDR3 DNA follows: TGTGCCAGCAGCTTAACCGGTGCTACTGGCAATCAGCCCCAGCATTTT.

The chain is built from TRBV1 and TRBJ2-1; TRBD2, the table's D call, was not compared with the DNA. TRBV1 is a pseudogene. This CDR3 has 18 amino acids. The CDR3 DNA is TGCACCAGCAGCCAAGATTGGGCAGCGGGGGGGGCCTACAATGAGCAGTTCTTC. This translates into CTSSQDWAAGGAYNEQFF.

The chain carries TRBV9 and TRBJ2-2, with 9 bases identical to TRBD1. CDR3 length: 16 residues. Per germline, CDR1 SGDLS and CDR2 YYNGEE. V was clipped by 3 bases and J by 4 bases; unmatched bases: 7. CDR3 sequence (DNA): TGTGCCAGCAGCGCCGGGACAGGGTATGGCACCGGGGAGCTGTTTTTT. It translates to CASSAGTGYGTGELFF.

The CDR3 DNA sequence: TGTGCCAGTAGTCAAGGGACAGGGAGAATGTATAGCAATCAGCCCCAGCATTTT. Translated: CASSQGTGRMYSNQPQHF. The V gene is TRBV19, the J gene TRBJ1-5, with 9 bases fitting TRBD1. The CDR3 spans 18 residues. Germline loops: CDR1 LNHDA, CDR2 SQIVND (reference sequence). V lost 5 bases and J lost 0; bases outside the gene matches: 11.

V is TRBV28 and J is TRBJ1-2; 8 bases are a match to TRBD1. V was pared by 8 bases and J by 2 bases, with 10 bases of the junction left unmatched. Germline V gene sequence: CDR1 MDHEN, CDR2 SYDVKM. The CDR3 is made up of 15 amino acids. The DNA for the CDR3 is TGTGCCAGCGCCGGACAGGGTACTTTGAACTATGGCTACACCTTC. It codes for CASAGQGTLNYGYTF.

The chain joins TRBV6-2 or TRBV6-3 to TRBJ2-1; maybe TRBD2 (6 bases). Trimming took 2 bases from V and 6 from J, leaving 17 bases between them. The CDR3 covers 16 residues. Germline CDR1 reads MNHEY; CDR2 reads SVGEGT. This CDR3 reads CASSYRPDYPTNEQFF. CDR3 sequence (DNA): TGTGCCAGCAGTTACCGCCCGGACTATCCCACCAATGAGCAGTTCTTC.

The chain uses TRBV18 and TRBJ2-1; tentatively, D is TRBD2 (5 bases). Germline V gene sequence: CDR1 KGHSH, CDR2 LQKENI. The germline V and J ends were trimmed by 2 bases and 0 bases, with 8 bases remaining between them. The length of the CDR3 is 15 residues. In DNA form, the CDR3 reads TGTGCCAGCTCACCAAGTAGCGACTCCTACAATGAGCAGTTCTTC. Its translation: CASSPSSDSYNEQFF.

The CDR3 protein is CASSLSRGIPYNEQFF. The CDR3 DNA reads TGTGCCAGCTCACTATCCAGGGGGATTCCCTACAATGAGCAGTTCTTC. The V and J genes are TRBV18 and TRBJ2-1; 7 bases align to TRBD1. Per germline, CDR1 KGHSH and CDR2 LQKENI. Losses at the gene ends were 4 bases for V and 2 bases for J; bases not matched to a gene: 8. The CDR3 runs to 16 residues.

The V gene is TRBV9, the J gene TRBJ2-1; TRBD1 matches 11 bases. This CDR3 has 16 amino acids. With 4 bases clipped from V and 7 bases from J, the junction kept 10 bases outside the gene matches. Germline V lookup: CDR1 SGDLS, CDR2 YYNGEE. The CDR3 loop is CASSPRTGGFGNEQFF. The CDR3 region has the DNA TGTGCCAGCAGCCCCCGGACAGGGGGCTTCGGGAATGAGCAGTTCTTC.

As regards this clone: Other DNA sequences in the sample encode the same CDR3. V usage is TRBV5-1 and J usage is TRBJ1-2; D call uncertain. CDR3 length: 14 residues. The ends were cut back, 0 bases at V and 0 bases at J, with 6 bases in the middle. Per the germline V gene, CDR1 is SGHRS and CDR2 is YFSETQ. CDR3 coding DNA: TGCGCCAGCAGCTTGGGGCAGGCTAACTATGGCTACACCTTC. Residues: CASSLGQANYGYTF.

The chain uses TRBV6-2 or TRBV6-3 and TRBJ2-3; tentatively, D is TRBD2 (6 bases). The CDR3 has 15 residues. CDR1 is MNHEY, CDR2 SVGEGT, per germline. V was trimmed by 2 bases and J by 2 bases, leaving 11 bases between them. The CDR3: CASSYGGLFTDTQYF. The CDR3 DNA sequence: TGTGCCAGCAGTTACGGGGGACTCTTCACAGATACGCAGTATTTT.

The V gene is TRBV7-9, the J gene TRBJ2-2, with 7 bases aligning to TRBD1. Germline V gene sequence: CDR1 SEHNR, CDR2 FQNEAQ (reference sequence). The V and J ends lost 4 bases and 14 bases, in that order; junction bases with no gene match: 4. The CDR3 contains 11 residues. The CDR3 sequence: CASSSQGILFF. The CDR3 coding sequence is TGTGCCAGCAGCTCACAGGGGATCCTGTTTTTT.

J is TRBJ1-3 and V is TRBV29-1; D call uncertain. V lost 4 bases, J lost 0 bases, and 10 bases lay in between. Germline CDR1 and CDR2: SQVTM and ANQGSEA. The CDR3 is 14 amino acids. The CDR3 coding sequence is TGCAGCGTTGGCAGCGCAGCCTCTGGAAACACCATATATTTT. It codes for CSVGSAASGNTIYF.

The rearrangement uses TRBV5-6 and TRBJ1-6; 7 bases match TRBD1. The germline V gene encodes CDR1 SGHDT and CDR2 YYEEEE. The CDR3 has 15 amino acids. The V gene end was trimmed by 3 bases and the J gene end by 14 bases; junction bases not matched to a gene: 14. The CDR3 sequence is CASSSRDSLGSALHF. The CDR3 DNA reads as TGTGCCAGCAGCTCCCGGGACAGCCTCGGATCGGCCCTCCACTTT.